Listed below are T cell receptor beta chains from one sample, sequenced in a study of T-cell reconstitution after alpha-beta-depleted transplantation in children. TCRdb analysed the PCR reads with MiXCR anew, one entry per CDR3 protein. The data hold under 750,000 distinct CDR3 sequences, with 20% to 25% observed a single time. The sample consisted of PBMCs, mostly from graft donor cells, taken 360 days after TCRalphabeta/CD19-depleted stem cell transplant. All receptors come from a boy in the first two years of life who had a stem cell transplant for acute myeloid leukemia, so the T cells may come from the graft donor. Both conserved end residues are part of each CDR3. Fields, in order: CDR3 protein, CDR3 DNA, D gene, J gene, V gene, clone size, CDR3 length. The D gene is left open where the match is weak. Expanded clones get a size class; other rows say once, few or many, or leave the size out.

CASSRGAFDNEQFF TGTGCCAGCAGTCGAGGGGCGTTCGACAATGAGCAGTTCTTC - TRBJ2-1 TRBV2 many 14
CSVGLGAEAFF TGCAGCGTTGGATTGGGGGCTGAAGCTTTCTTT - TRBJ1-1 TRBV29-1 few 11
CSAITYPDTGELFF TGCAGTGCTATAACATATCCGGACACCGGGGAGCTGTTTTTT - TRBJ2-2 TRBV20-1 - 14
CASSYGSGLATHEQYF TGTGCCAGCAGTTACGGCTCGGGATTAGCGACTCACGAGCAGTACTTC - TRBJ2-7 TRBV6-5 many 16
CASSGGLYEQYF TGTGCCAGCAGTGGGGGCCTCTACGAGCAGTACTTC - TRBJ2-7 TRBV12-3/TRBV12-4 - 12
CASSVGPPDTQYF TGTGCCAGCAGCGTAGGCCCCCCAGATACGCAGTATTTT - TRBJ2-3 TRBV9 many 13
CASSLGLVSRNEQFF TGTGCCAGCAGCTTAGGTCTAGTCTCGAGGAATGAGCAGTTCTTC - TRBJ2-1 TRBV7-9 many 15
CASSNRGQGENTIYF TGTGCCAGCAGCAACAGAGGACAGGGTGAGAACACCATATATTTT TRBD1 TRBJ1-3 TRBV7-9 - 15
CASSYGTGQVVAEAFF TGTGCCAGCAGCTATGGGACAGGACAGGTAGTTGCTGAAGCTTTCTTT TRBD1 TRBJ1-1 TRBV6-2/TRBV6-3 - 16
CSASPGLAVAKNIQYF TGCAGTGCTAGCCCGGGACTCGCTGTGGCCAAAAACATTCAGTACTTC - TRBJ2-4 TRBV20-1 many 16
CATSRDVGSQPQHF TGTGCCACCAGCAGAGATGTGGGGAGTCAGCCCCAGCATTTT - TRBJ1-5 TRBV15 - 14
CSASTPIYDYGYTF TGCAGTGCTTCGACCCCCATATACGACTATGGCTACACCTTC - TRBJ1-2 TRBV20-1 many 14
CSVDHRVLTGYTF TGCAGCGTCGACCACAGGGTTCTTACGGGCTACACCTTC - TRBJ1-2 TRBV29-1 many 13
CASSRGGAPDEQYF TGTGCCAGCAGTCGGGGAGGAGCCCCCGATGAGCAGTATTTT - TRBJ2-3 TRBV12-3/TRBV12-4 - 14
CASSQEGTGSGELFF TGTGCCAGCAGCCAAGAGGGGACAGGGAGCGGGGAGCTGTTTTTT TRBD1 TRBJ2-2 TRBV4-2 many 15
CATSGRTLSTDTQYF TGTGCCACCAGTGGCCGGACACTTAGCACAGATACGCAGTATTTT - TRBJ2-3 TRBV24-1 - 15
CASSLNRDQPQHF TGTGCCAGCAGCCTAAACAGAGATCAGCCCCAGCATTTT - TRBJ1-5 TRBV12-3/TRBV12-4 few 13
CASSLNQLSAYEQYF TGTGCCAGCAGCTTAAATCAGCTCTCAGCCTACGAGCAGTACTTC - TRBJ2-7 TRBV7-2 - 15
CASSLESSESNEQFF TGTGCCAGCAGCTTAGAATCCAGCGAGAGCAATGAGCAGTTCTTC - TRBJ2-1 TRBV11-2 - 15
CSVQGDLAEAFF TGCAGCGTGCAGGGGGATTTGGCTGAAGCTTTCTTT TRBD1 TRBJ1-1 TRBV29-1 few 12
CSAPAGGYYGYTF TGCAGTGCTCCGGCGGGGGGGTACTATGGCTACACCTTC - TRBJ1-2 TRBV20-1 - 13
CATSGGNQPQHF TGTGCCACCAGTGGTGGCAATCAGCCCCAGCATTTT - TRBJ1-5 TRBV15 many 12
CATSSWGSGANVLTF TGTGCCACCAGTTCCTGGGGCTCTGGGGCCAACGTCCTGACTTTC - TRBJ2-6 TRBV24-1 many 15
CASSQDRRLYNSPLHF TGTGCCAGCAGTCAAGACAGGCGCCTCTATAATTCACCCCTCCACTTT - TRBJ1-6 TRBV12-3/TRBV12-4 many 16
CAISPDSGSVYEQYF TGTGCCATCAGTCCTGACAGCGGGAGCGTTTACGAGCAGTACTTC TRBD2 TRBJ2-7 TRBV10-3 few 15
CASSLASSRGAGELFF TGTGCCAGCAGCTTAGCTTCGAGTCGGGGGGCCGGGGAGCTGTTTTTT TRBD2 TRBJ2-2 TRBV7-2 few 16
CASSQGQARDYTF TGTGCCAGCAGCCAAGGACAGGCCAGGGACTACACCTTC - TRBJ1-2 TRBV4-2 - 13
CASSGGTSGSYNEQFF TGCGCCAGCAGTGGGGGGACTAGCGGGTCCTACAATGAGCAGTTCTTC TRBD2 TRBJ2-1 TRBV10-1 few 16
CSARDPHDSGVGEQFF TGCAGTGCTAGAGATCCCCACGATTCGGGAGTCGGTGAGCAGTTCTTC - TRBJ2-1 TRBV20-1 - 16
CASSLGLGMSEQYF TGTGCCAGCAGCTTGGGACTGGGGATGAGCGAGCAGTACTTC - TRBJ2-7 TRBV5-5 - 14
CASSPGTGISQPQHF TGTGCCAGCAGCCCGGGGACAGGCATCAGTCAGCCCCAGCATTTT TRBD1 TRBJ1-5 TRBV7-8 many 15
CASLKDRDTDTQYF TGCGCCAGCTTGAAGGACAGGGACACAGATACGCAGTATTTT TRBD1 TRBJ2-3 TRBV5-1 - 14
CASSLIGGENYYNEQFF TGTGCCAGCAGCTTAATTGGGGGGGAGAACTACTACAATGAGCAGTTCTTC TRBD2 TRBJ2-1 TRBV7-3 - 17
CASSLVSSGGSNNEQFF TGTGCCAGCAGCTTAGTTTCTAGCGGGGGCTCGAACAATGAGCAGTTCTTC TRBD2 TRBJ2-1 TRBV7-2 - 17
CSAIGTGSTKDNEQFF TGCAGTGCTATAGGGACAGGTAGTACCAAGGACAATGAGCAGTTCTTC TRBD1 TRBJ2-1 TRBV20-1 few 16
CSAPDSTQAEAFF TGCAGTGCTCCAGACAGTACACAAGCTGAAGCTTTCTTT - TRBJ1-1 TRBV20-1 many 13
CASSLASSGGRTGNEQFF TGCGCCAGCAGCTTGGCTTCTAGCGGGGGCAGGACCGGCAATGAGCAGTTCTTC TRBD2 TRBJ2-1 TRBV5-1 few 18
CASSLARELSYGYTF TGTGCCAGCAGTTTAGCCAGAGAACTGTCGTATGGCTACACCTTC - TRBJ1-2 TRBV28 - 15
CASSSLLNTEAFF TGTGCCAGCAGTTCCCTACTGAACACTGAAGCTTTCTTT - TRBJ1-1 TRBV7-9 few 13
CASSPTTDWLANEQFF TGTGCCAGTAGTCCAACTACAGATTGGCTAGCGAATGAGCAGTTCTTC - TRBJ2-1 TRBV19 few 16
CASSFRALNTEAFF TGTGCCAGCAGTTTCCGGGCCTTGAACACTGAAGCTTTCTTT - TRBJ1-1 TRBV12-3/TRBV12-4 many 14
CASSEWSVEAEQFF TGTGCCAGCAGTGAATGGTCCGTAGAGGCTGAGCAGTTCTTC - TRBJ2-1 TRBV25-1 few 14
CASSLVRSGANEQFF TGTGCCAGCAGCTTAGTCAGATCGGGAGCCAATGAGCAGTTCTTC - TRBJ2-1 TRBV7-9 many 15
CASSVGTTRLAGGARFNEQFF TGTGCCAGCAGCGTAGGGACGACTAGGCTAGCGGGGGGCGCGCGATTCAATGAGCAGTTCTTC TRBD2 TRBJ2-1 TRBV9 many 21
CSVVGAYNEQFF TGCAGCGTTGTCGGGGCCTACAATGAGCAGTTCTTC - TRBJ2-1 TRBV29-1 many 12
CASQTGSSYNEQFF TGTGCCAGCCAGACAGGGAGCTCCTACAATGAGCAGTTCTTC TRBD1 TRBJ2-1 TRBV25-1 - 14
CSARDSEAGYTF TGCAGTGCTAGAGATTCCGAGGCTGGCTACACCTTC - TRBJ1-2 TRBV20-1 - 12
CASRPDSKTDTQYF TGTGCCAGCAGGCCGGACAGTAAGACAGATACGCAGTATTTT - TRBJ2-3 TRBV21-1 few 14
CSAVTVDRDTEAFF TGCAGTGCTGTGACAGTCGACAGGGACACTGAAGCTTTCTTT TRBD1 TRBJ1-1 TRBV20-1 few 14
CASSWGQRREKLFF TGTGCCAGCAGTTGGGGACAGAGAAGGGAAAAACTGTTTTTT TRBD1 TRBJ1-4 TRBV7-2 - 14
CASSLGRREMNSPLHF TGTGCCAGCAGCCTCGGGCGACGGGAAATGAATTCACCCCTCCACTTT - TRBJ1-6 TRBV11-1 many 16
CASGGGHQETQYF TGTGCCAGCGGAGGGGGGCACCAAGAGACCCAGTACTTC - TRBJ2-5 TRBV6-4 few 13
CASRGGLAGMTYTDTQYF TGCGCCAGCAGGGGAGGACTAGCGGGTATGACTTACACAGATACGCAGTATTTT TRBD2 TRBJ2-3 TRBV10-2 many 18
CASSHMTGRGYEQYF TGCGCCAGCAGCCACATGACAGGGAGAGGCTACGAGCAGTACTTC TRBD1 TRBJ2-7 TRBV4-3 few 15
CSARRAGAVLTF TGCAGTGCTAGGAGGGCGGGGGCCGTCCTGACTTTC - TRBJ2-6 TRBV20-1 few 12
CASSPETGWAGYTF TGTGCCAGCAGCCCAGAGACAGGGTGGGCTGGCTACACCTTC TRBD1 TRBJ1-2 TRBV7-9 - 14
CASSPDRGQLDTQYF TGTGCCAGCAGCCCTGACAGGGGGCAATTGGATACGCAGTATTTT TRBD1 TRBJ2-3 TRBV7-9 - 15
CASSLSMDRGGVETQYF TGTGCCAGCAGTTTATCTATGGACAGGGGTGGTGTGGAGACCCAGTACTTC TRBD1 TRBJ2-5 TRBV27 few 17
CASSIPRILGVPDQPQHF TGTGCCAGCAGTATTCCCCGGATTTTGGGGGTTCCGGATCAGCCCCAGCATTTT - TRBJ1-5 TRBV6-1 few 18